This paragraph covers one TCR beta chain sequence. Its antigen is as yet unknown. In the authors' workflow: The study took CDR3 differences across clinicopathological groups and made a distant-metastasis classifier for papillary thyroid cancer from them. Via MiXCR, TCRdb re-called the PCR reads. The V and J calls shown here were made by TCRdb, not taken from the authors' results. Of about 38,000 clones detected, around 28% appear once; the ten largest clones hold under 13%. Patients were all untreated before their thyroid surgery. The data stem from a study of metastatic and nonmetastatic thyroid tumors. Whole-study context: Repertoires were compared across blood and tumor or nodule tissue from malignant and benign thyroid patients.

General study findings and limits: Within blood and tumor, benign nodules reportedly had significantly lower TCR beta diversity than malignant thyroid tumors did.

The CDR3 consists of 14 residues. Trimming removed 7 bases at V and 0 bases at J, with 10 bases between. Germline CDR1 and CDR2: MNHNS and SASEGT. The sequence was obtained from a male donor with papillary thyroid cancer or a benign thyroid nodule (not recorded which). Some clones in this sample may be carry-over from other donors' samples. The sequenced sample was blood. The chain carries TRBV6-1 and TRBJ1-3; weak D call: TRBD1 (6 bases). CDR3 DNA: TGTGCCAGCACCCGGACAGTCTCTGGAAACACCATATATTTT. The encoded protein is CASTRTVSGNTIYF.